These 15 T cell receptor beta chains originate from one sample sequenced in a study of T cell responses to AZD1222 COVID-19 vaccine. Using immunoSEQ multiplex PCR, the repertoire was profiled, and TCRdb retains in-frame clones only, with some absent. The sample includes around 110,000 clones, approximately 86% of them seen just once. The sample was peripheral blood, taken on day 0 of AZD1222 vaccination. Receptors originate from an adult in good health.

In this sample, this clone turned up once. V and J are TRBV27 and TRBJ1-5; 9 bases are a match to TRBD1. This CDR3 has 16 amino acids. Germline values: CDR1 MNHEY, CDR2 SMNVEV (reference sequence). V was pared by 7 bases and J by 0 bases, with 7 bases of the junction left unmatched. The DNA of the CDR3 is TGTGCCAGCAAAGCCTGGACAGGGGATAGCAATCAGCCCCAGCATTTT. Amino acid sequence: CASKAWTGDSNQPQHF.

This chain links TRBV9 with TRBJ2-3; tentatively, D is TRBD2 (6 bases). The V gene lost 2 bases and the J gene lost 1 base, with 8 bases spanning the gap. Germline V gives CDR1 SGDLS, CDR2 YYNGEE. The CDR3 consists of 14 residues. CDR3 protein: CASSVLAGTDTQYF. CDR3 bases: TGTGCCAGCAGCGTTTTAGCGGGCACAGATACGCAGTATTTT.

Only one count was recorded for this clone. The chain uses TRBV9 and TRBJ2-1, with 12 bases lining up with TRBD2. Germline V gene lookup returns CDR1 SGDLS and CDR2 YYNGEE. The CDR3 sequence is 21 residues long. J was trimmed by 2 bases and V by 3 bases; bases with no gene match: 18. This chain's CDR3 is CASSAPEVLAGGLRAYNEQFF. In DNA form, the CDR3 reads TGTGCCAGCAGCGCCCCGGAGGTCCTAGCGGGAGGGCTAAGGGCCTACAATGAGCAGTTCTTC.

J is TRBJ1-1 and V is TRBV7-8, with a weak D call TRBD1 (6 bases). The CDR3 length is 13 residues. CDR1 and CDR2 from the germline V gene are SGHVS and FQNEAQ. V shed 4 bases and J shed 1 base, with 7 bases lying between them. The chain's CDR3 is CASSSQGNTEAFF. In nucleotides, the CDR3 is TGTGCCAGCAGCTCACAGGGGAACACTGAAGCTTTCTTT.

The chain is built from TRBV7-3 and TRBJ1-1; D ambiguous. With 2 bases removed from V and 5 bases from J, the gap between germline ends came to 9 bases. Germline-derived CDR1 and CDR2 are SGHTA and FQGTGA. The CDR3 has 13 amino acids. CDR3 residues: CASSLVSKTEAFF. In DNA form, the CDR3 reads TGTGCCAGCAGCTTAGTGTCGAAGACTGAAGCTTTCTTT.

This chain connects TRBV6-1 to TRBJ1-2, with D perhaps matching TRBD1 (5 bases). V was pared by 10 bases and J by 3 bases, with 15 bases between. The CDR3 has 13 amino acids. Germline V lookup: CDR1 MNHNS, CDR2 SASEGT. Here the CDR3 DNA reads TGTGCCACCAGGGAAGCCCTCGACTATGGCTACACCTTC. Translated: CATREALDYGYTF.

The J gene is TRBJ2-3, the V gene TRBV3-1 (or the pseudogene TRBV3-2); 13 nucleotides align to TRBD2. Trimming at V came to 5 bases and at J to 3 bases, leaving 2 bases not matched to a gene. The CDR3 totals 15 residues. The germline gives CDR1 LGHDT, CDR2 YNNKEL (reference sequence). CDR3 in DNA: TGTGCCAGCAGCTCGGGACTAGCGGGGACAGATACGCAGTATTTT. Protein product: CASSSGLAGTDTQYF.

V and J are TRBV3-1 (or the pseudogene TRBV3-2) and TRBJ1-1; maybe TRBD1 (5 bases). The CDR3 contains 14 residues. The germline V and J ends were trimmed by 1 base and 4 bases, with 10 bases remaining between them. CDR1 is LGHDT, CDR2 YNNKEL, per germline (reference sequence). This chain's CDR3 is CASSQVNRITEAFF. CDR3 coding DNA: TGTGCCAGCAGCCAAGTTAACAGGATCACTGAAGCTTTCTTT.

The CDR3 here is CASQPPGLVNYGYTF. Written as DNA, the CDR3 is TGTGCCAGCCAACCCCCGGGACTGGTTAACTATGGCTACACCTTC. The chain employs TRBV18 and TRBJ1-2; weak D call: TRBD1 (5 bases). This CDR3 has 15 amino acids. V shed 8 bases and J shed 1 base, with 17 bases lying between them. Germline values: CDR1 KGHSH, CDR2 LQKENI.

The chain uses TRBV7-9 and TRBJ1-2; the D gene is possibly TRBD1 (6 bases). Trimming cost V 1 base and J 4 bases, with 10 bases left between them. From germline, CDR1 is SEHNR and CDR2 FQNEAQ (reference sequence). The length of the CDR3 is 14 residues. The CDR3 is CASSLGRGSYGYTF. The CDR3 nucleotides are TGTGCCAGCAGCTTAGGCAGGGGATCCTATGGCTACACCTTC. The variable domain in full, completed from reference TRBV7-9 and TRBJ1-2, reads DTGVSQNPRHKITKRGQNVTFRCDPISEHNRLYWYRQTLGQGPEFLTYFQNEAQLEKSRLLSDRFSAERPKGSFSTLEIQRTEQGDSAMYLCASSLGRGSYGYTFGSGTRLTVV.

This clone was recorded only once. The chain couples TRBV20-1 to TRBJ1-3; the D is unclear. The germline V gene encodes CDR1 DFQATT and CDR2 SNEGSKA (reference sequence). Trimming removed 6 bases from V and 4 bases from J, with 7 bases in between. CDR3 length: 11 amino acids. This CDR3 is CSAALGNTIYF. As DNA, the CDR3 is TGCAGTGCCGCGCTCGGAAACACCATATATTTT.

The DNA of the CDR3 is TGTGCCATCAGTGACCACGGACTAGCGACCCCCTACGAGCAGTACTTC. Translated, it gives CAISDHGLATPYEQYF. The chain links TRBV10-3 to TRBJ2-7; 9 nucleotides line up with TRBD2. This CDR3 has 16 amino acids. V lost 3 bases to trimming and J lost 2 bases; unmatched junction nucleotides: 8. Germline values: CDR1 ENHRY, CDR2 SYGVKD.

V usage is TRBV29-1 and J usage is TRBJ1-5; D remains ambiguous. The CDR3 contains 13 residues. The germline CDR1 and CDR2 sequences are SQVTM and ANQGSEA. V was shortened by 4 bases and J by 7 bases, with 14 bases between the two germline ends. CDR3 DNA sequence: TGCAGCGTTGGAAGTCCGGACGGGCAGCCCCAGCATTTT. Encoded protein: CSVGSPDGQPQHF.

The chain has TRBV25-1 and TRBJ1-3, with TRBD1 matching over 9 bases. Trimming took 4 bases from V and 4 from J; bases not matched to a gene: 5. Germline V CDR1 and CDR2: MGHDK, SYGVNS. CDR3 length: 15 residues. Here the CDR3 DNA reads TGTGCCAGCAGTGTACAGGGGGCGGTGGGAAACACCATATATTTT. It yields the protein CASSVQGAVGNTIYF.

CDR3 sequence: CASSSGQFVYGYTF. CDR3 nucleotides: TGTGCCAGCAGCTCGGGACAGTTTGTTTATGGCTACACCTTC. The chain joins TRBV7-2 to TRBJ1-2; TRBD1 matches at 7 bases. The CDR3 runs to 14 residues. With V trimmed by 4 bases and J by 5 bases, 7 bases remained unmatched. Per the germline V gene, CDR1 is SGHTA and CDR2 is FQGNSA. The full variable domain, completed using reference TRBV7-2 and TRBJ1-2, is GAGVSQSPSNKVTEKGKDVELRCDPISGHTALYWYRQSLGQGLEFLIYFQGNSAPDKSGLPSDRFSAERTGGSVSTLTIQRTQQEDSAVYLCASSSGQFVYGYTFGSGTRLTVV.